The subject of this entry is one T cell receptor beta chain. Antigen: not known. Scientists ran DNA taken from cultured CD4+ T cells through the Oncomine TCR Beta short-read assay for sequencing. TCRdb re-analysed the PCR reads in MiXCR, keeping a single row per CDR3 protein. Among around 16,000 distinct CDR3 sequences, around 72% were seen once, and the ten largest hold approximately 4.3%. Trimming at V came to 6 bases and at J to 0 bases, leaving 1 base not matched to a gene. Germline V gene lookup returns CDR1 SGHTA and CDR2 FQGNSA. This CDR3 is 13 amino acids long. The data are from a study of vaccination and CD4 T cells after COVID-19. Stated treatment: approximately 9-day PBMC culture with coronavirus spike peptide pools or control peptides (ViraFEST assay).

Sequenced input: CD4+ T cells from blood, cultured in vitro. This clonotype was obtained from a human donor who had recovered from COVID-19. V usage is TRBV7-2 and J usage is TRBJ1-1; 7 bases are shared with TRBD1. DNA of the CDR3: TGTGCCAGCAGGGACAGGATGAACACTGAAGCTTTCTTT. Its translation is CASRDRMNTEAFF. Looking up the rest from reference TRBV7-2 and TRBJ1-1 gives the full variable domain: GAGVSQSPSNKVTEKGKDVELRCDPISGHTALYWYRQSLGQGLEFLIYFQGNSAPDKSGLPSDRFSAERTGGSVSTLTIQRTQQEDSAVYLCASRDRMNTEAFFGQGTRLTVV.